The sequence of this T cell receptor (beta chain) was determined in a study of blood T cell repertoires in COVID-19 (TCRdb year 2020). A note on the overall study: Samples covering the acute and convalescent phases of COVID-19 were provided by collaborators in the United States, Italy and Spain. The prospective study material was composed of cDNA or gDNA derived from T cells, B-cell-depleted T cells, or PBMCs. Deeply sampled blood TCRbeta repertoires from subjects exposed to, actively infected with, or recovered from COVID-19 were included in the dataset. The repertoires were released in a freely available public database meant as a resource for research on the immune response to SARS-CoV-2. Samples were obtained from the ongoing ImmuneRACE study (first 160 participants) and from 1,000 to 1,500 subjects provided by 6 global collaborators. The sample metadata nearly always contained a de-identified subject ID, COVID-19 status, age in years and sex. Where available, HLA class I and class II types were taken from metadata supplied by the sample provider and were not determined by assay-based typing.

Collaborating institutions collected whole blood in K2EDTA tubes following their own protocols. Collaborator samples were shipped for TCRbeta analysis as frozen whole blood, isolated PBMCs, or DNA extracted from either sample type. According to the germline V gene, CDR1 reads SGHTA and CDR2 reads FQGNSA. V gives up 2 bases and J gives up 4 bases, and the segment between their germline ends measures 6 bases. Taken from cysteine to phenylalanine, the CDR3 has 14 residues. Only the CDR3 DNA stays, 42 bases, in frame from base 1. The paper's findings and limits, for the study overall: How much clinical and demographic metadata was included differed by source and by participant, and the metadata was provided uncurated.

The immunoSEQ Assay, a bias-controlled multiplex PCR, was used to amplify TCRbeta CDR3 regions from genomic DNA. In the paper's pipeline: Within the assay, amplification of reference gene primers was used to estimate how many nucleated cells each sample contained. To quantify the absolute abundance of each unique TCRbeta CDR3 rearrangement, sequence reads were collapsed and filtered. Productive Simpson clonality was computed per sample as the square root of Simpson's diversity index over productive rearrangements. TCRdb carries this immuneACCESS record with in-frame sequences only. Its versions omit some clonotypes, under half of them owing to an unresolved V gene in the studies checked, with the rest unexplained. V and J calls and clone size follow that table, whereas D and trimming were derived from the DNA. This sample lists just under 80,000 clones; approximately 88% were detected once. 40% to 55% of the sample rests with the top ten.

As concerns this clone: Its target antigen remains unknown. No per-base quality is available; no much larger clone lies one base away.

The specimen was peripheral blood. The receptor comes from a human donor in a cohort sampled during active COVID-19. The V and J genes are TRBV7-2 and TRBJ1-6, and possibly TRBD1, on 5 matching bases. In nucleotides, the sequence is TGTGCCAGCAGCTTAAGACAGTATAATTCACCCCTCCACTTT. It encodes CASSLRQYNSPLHF.